This entry describes one T cell receptor beta chain. Antigen: not known. RNA transcripts served as the template for amplifying TCR beta CDR3 regions. TCR CDR3 underwent first-round RT-PCR with the HTBI primer set. TCRdb processed the multiplex PCR reads anew with MiXCR; each CDR3 protein has one entry. The sample shows some 510,000 distinct CDR3 sequences, around 45% of them seen only once. The definition of stable Graves' hyperthyroidism was no ophthalmopathy progression within 18 months. Hyperthyroidism was newly diagnosed in patients aged 18 to 65 (duration under 2 months). A patient was excluded if there was uncontrolled infection, other autoimmune disease, pregnancy or lactation. The data were taken from a study of T cells in Graves' hyperthyroidism and ophthalmopathy. Study outcomes and limitations: Most thyroid clonotypes that were expanded above 0.001 also turned up in blood.

CDR1 and CDR2 (germline): SQVTM, ANQGSEA. The length of the CDR3 is 13 residues. The specimen sequenced was peripheral blood or thyroid tissue (not recorded which). The chain uses TRBV29-1 and TRBJ1-2; D perhaps matches TRBD1 (6 bases). This sequence originates from a woman under 30 with Graves' hyperthyroidism. The CDR3 DNA reads as TGCAGTTTTAGGAGGCAGGGGAACTATGGCTACACCTTC. Its translation is CSFRRQGNYGYTF.